Sequencing of this TCR beta chain was carried out in a study of T cell responses to AZD1222 COVID-19 vaccine. The study, taken as a whole, reports: Nearly half of unique spike-specific TCRs reportedly avoided B.1.351 and B.1.1.7 mutated regions. Among vaccine-associated CD4 TCRs, coverage spanned spike, with dominance at 160-218 and 743-854. Spike-specific TCR breadth and depth went up after people got two AZD1222 doses.

Profiled with immunoSEQ multiplex PCR; TCRdb holds only in-frame clones, not every one. This sample yields around 130,000 clones, of which 70% to 90% are seen a single time; approximately 12% belongs to the top ten. With respect to this clone: Its antigen remains unidentified.

Trimming shortened V by 0 bases and J by 7 bases, and 9 bases separated the two germline ends. The CDR3 covers 13 residues. CDR1 KGHSY and CDR2 FQNENV come from the germline V gene. The starting material was peripheral blood, obtained on day 0 of AZD1222 vaccination. The chain uses TRBV16 and TRBJ1-1, with a weak D call TRBD1 (6 bases). This TCR was sampled from an adult in good health. The CDR3 spells CASSQSRGGEAFF. The CDR3 DNA is TGTGCCAGCAGCCAATCGAGGGGGGGTGAAGCTTTCTTT.